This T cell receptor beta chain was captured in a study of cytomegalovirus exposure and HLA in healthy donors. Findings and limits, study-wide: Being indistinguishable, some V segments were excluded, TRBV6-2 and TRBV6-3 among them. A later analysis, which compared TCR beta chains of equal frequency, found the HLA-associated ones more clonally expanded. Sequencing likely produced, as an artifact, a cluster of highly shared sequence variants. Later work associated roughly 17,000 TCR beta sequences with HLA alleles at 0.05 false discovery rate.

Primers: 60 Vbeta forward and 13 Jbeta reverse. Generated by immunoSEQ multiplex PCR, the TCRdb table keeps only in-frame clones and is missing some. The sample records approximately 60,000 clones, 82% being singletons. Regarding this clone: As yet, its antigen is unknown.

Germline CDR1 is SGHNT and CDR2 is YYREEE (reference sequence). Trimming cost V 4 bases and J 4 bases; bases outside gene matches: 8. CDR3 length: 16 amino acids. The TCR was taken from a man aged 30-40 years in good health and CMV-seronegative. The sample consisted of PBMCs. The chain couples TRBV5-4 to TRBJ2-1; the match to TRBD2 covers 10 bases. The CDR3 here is CASSPAGGPEYNEQFF. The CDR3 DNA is TGTGCCAGCAGCCCAGCGGGAGGGCCGGAGTACAATGAGCAGTTCTTC.